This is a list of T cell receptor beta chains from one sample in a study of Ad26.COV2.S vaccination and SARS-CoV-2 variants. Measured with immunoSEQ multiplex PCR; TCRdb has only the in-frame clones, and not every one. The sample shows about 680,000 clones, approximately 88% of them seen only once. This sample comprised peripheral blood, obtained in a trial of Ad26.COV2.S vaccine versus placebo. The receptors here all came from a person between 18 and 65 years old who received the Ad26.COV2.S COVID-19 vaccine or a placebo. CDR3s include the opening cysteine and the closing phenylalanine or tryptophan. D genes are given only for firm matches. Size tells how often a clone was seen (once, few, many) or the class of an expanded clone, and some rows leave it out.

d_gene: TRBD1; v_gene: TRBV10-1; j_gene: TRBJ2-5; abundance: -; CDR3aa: CASSDSGTGWETQYF; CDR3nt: TGCGCCAGCAGTGACTCCGGGACAGGGTGGGAGACCCAGTACTTC
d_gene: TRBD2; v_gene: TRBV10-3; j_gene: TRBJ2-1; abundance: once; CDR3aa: CAISERTSTSEQFF; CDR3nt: TGTGCCATCAGTGAAAGGACTAGTACAAGTGAGCAGTTCTTC
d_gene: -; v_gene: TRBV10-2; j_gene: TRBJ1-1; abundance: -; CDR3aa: CASSPQANTEAFF; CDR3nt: TGCGCCAGCAGTCCACAGGCTAACACTGAAGCTTTCTTT
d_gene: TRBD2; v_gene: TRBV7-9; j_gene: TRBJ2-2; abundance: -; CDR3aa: CASTGGRAGELFF; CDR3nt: TGTGCCAGCACCGGCGGGAGGGCCGGGGAGCTGTTTTTT
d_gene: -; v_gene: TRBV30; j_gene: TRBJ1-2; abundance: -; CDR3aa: CAWAQRGDHGYTF; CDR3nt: TGTGCCTGGGCACAGCGGGGTGATCATGGCTACACCTTC
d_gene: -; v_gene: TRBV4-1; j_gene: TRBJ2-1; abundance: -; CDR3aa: CASSQIESDNEQFF; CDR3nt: TGCGCCAGCAGCCAAATTGAGTCGGACAATGAGCAGTTCTTC
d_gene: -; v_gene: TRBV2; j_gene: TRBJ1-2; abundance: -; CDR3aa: CASKGGNPNYGYTF; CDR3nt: TGTGCCAGCAAAGGGGGTAACCCCAACTATGGCTACACCTTC
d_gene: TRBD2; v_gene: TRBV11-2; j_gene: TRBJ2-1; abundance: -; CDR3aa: CASSLGGGGALDEQFF; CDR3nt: TGTGCCAGCAGCTTAGGTGGCGGGGGGGCCTTGGATGAGCAGTTCTTC
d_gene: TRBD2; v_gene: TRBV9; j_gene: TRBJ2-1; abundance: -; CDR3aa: CASSVAGTSGDNEQFF; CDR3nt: TGTGCCAGCAGCGTAGCCGGGACTAGCGGGGACAATGAGCAGTTCTTC
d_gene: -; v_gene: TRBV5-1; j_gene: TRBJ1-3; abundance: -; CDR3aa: CASSLVGGISGNTIYF; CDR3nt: TGCGCCAGCAGCTTGGTAGGGGGGATTTCTGGAAACACCATATATTTT
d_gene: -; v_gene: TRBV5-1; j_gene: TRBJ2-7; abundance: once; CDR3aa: CASSPGQSSYEQYF; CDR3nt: TGCGCCAGCAGCCCCGGACAGAGCTCCTACGAGCAGTACTTC
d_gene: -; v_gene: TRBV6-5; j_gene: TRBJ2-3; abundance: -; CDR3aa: CASTNTDTQYF; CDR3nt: TGTGCCAGCACCAACACAGATACGCAGTATTTT
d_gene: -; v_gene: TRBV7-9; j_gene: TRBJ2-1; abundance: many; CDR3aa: CASSRPTNEQFF; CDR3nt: TGTGCCAGCAGCAGGCCGACCAATGAGCAGTTCTTC
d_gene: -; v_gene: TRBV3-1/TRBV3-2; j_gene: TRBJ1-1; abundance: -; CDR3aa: CASSQDSGGTEAFF; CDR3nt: TGTGCCAGCAGCCAAGATTCGGGCGGGACTGAAGCTTTCTTT
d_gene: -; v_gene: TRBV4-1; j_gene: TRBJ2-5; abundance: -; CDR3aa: CASSQEFPGKETQYF; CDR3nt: TGCGCCAGCAGCCAAGAATTTCCAGGAAAAGAGACCCAGTACTTC
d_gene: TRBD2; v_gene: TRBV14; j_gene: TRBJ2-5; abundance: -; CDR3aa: CASSRGTRTEETQYF; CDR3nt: TGTGCCAGCAGCCGGGGGACTAGGACAGAAGAGACCCAGTACTTC
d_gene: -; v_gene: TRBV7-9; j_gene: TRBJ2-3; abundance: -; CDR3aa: CASSLVASLTDTQYF; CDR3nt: TGTGCCAGCAGCTTAGTAGCGTCTCTTACAGATACGCAGTATTTT
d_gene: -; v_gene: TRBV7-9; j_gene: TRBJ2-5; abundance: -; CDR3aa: CASSFSLRVQLETQYF; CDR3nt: TGTGCCAGCAGCTTCTCCCTCAGGGTACAGCTAGAGACCCAGTACTTC
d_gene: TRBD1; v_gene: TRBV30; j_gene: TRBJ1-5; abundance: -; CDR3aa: CAWGLRGNQPQHF; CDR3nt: TGTGCCTGGGGCCTCAGGGGGAATCAGCCCCAGCATTTT
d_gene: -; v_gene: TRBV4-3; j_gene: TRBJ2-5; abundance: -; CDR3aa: CASSQDGGPKTQYF; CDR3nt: TGCGCCAGCAGCCAAGATGGGGGGCCAAAGACCCAGTACTTC
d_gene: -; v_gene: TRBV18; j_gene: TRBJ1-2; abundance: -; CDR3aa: CASSPPEGIYGYTF; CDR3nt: TGTGCCAGCTCACCACCGGAGGGCATATATGGCTACACCTTC
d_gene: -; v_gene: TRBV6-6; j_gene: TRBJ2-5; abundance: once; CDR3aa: CASSYSPGWETQYF; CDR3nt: TGTGCCAGCAGTTACTCGCCAGGGTGGGAGACCCAGTACTTC
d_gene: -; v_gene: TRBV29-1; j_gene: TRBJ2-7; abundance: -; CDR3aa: CSFQGGNEQYF; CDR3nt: TGCAGCTTTCAGGGAGGCAACGAGCAGTACTTC
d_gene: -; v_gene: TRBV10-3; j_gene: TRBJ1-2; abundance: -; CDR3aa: CAINDGNYGYTF; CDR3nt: TGTGCCATCAACGACGGCAACTATGGCTACACCTTC
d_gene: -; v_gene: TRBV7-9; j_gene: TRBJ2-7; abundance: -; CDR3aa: CASSPHGGYEQYF; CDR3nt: TGTGCCAGCAGCCCCCATGGGGGGTACGAGCAGTACTTC
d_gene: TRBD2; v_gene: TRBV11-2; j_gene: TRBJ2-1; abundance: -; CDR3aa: CASSLSLAGGWGNEQFF; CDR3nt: TGTGCCAGCAGCTTGAGTCTAGCGGGAGGATGGGGCAATGAGCAGTTCTTC
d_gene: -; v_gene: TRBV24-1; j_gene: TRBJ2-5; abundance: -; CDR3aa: CATSDLNSQETQYF; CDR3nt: TGTGCCACCAGTGATTTGAATAGCCAAGAGACCCAGTACTTC
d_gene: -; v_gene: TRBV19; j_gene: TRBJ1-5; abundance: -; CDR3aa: CASSGHRQVSNQPQHF; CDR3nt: TGTGCCAGTAGTGGACATAGGCAGGTCAGCAATCAGCCCCAGCATTTT